This TCR beta chain was obtained from a study of technical replicates of blood from several donors. The table came from immunoSEQ multiplex PCR; TCRdb's copy has only in-frame clones and leaves some out. The sample carries 55,000 to 75,000 clones, 92% recorded once. Trimming stripped 1 base from V and 6 bases from J, with 16 bases between. The CDR3 is 16 amino acids. The V gene's germline CDR1 is MNHNS and CDR2 SASEGT. This sequence joins TRBV6-1 and TRBJ1-5; no reliable D call. This receptor was identified in a human donor in good health. Input material: T cells isolated from PBMCs. The DNA of the CDR3 is TGTGCCAGCAGTGAAGAAGCAGTCCGACCGGGTCAGCCCCAGCATTTT. Its protein product is CASSEEAVRPGQPQHF.